This record looks at one T cell receptor (beta chain) sequence and its context. Its antigen is still unknown. The data were obtained in a study of beta chain features in type 1 diabetes. Study context: Fewer than 140,000,000 sorted cells were examined across all samples.

V was pared by 4 bases and J by 2 bases, with 17 bases between. Germline CDR1 KGHSH, CDR2 LQKENI. The CDR3 runs 16 residues. Findings and limits, study-wide: Among patients, naive, central memory and Treg TCRB repertoires appeared more similar than among healthy donors. There were fewer insertions and more deletions at the VDJ junctions of type 1 diabetes patients.

The sequenced template was cDNA made from the entire isolated RNA. The repertoire was sequenced with immunoSEQ multiplex PCR; TCRdb's copy has only in-frame clones and lacks some. The sample consists of just over 600,000 clones, 15% to 18% of them appearing once. Sequenced input: naive CD4+ T cells from blood. The sequence was collected from a man younger than 30 in good health. This chain links TRBV18 with TRBJ1-1, with D possibly TRBD1 on 6 matching bases. For the CDR3, the DNA is TGTGCCAGCTCACAACTCGCAACCGGGACAAACACTGAAGCTTTCTTT. It translates to CASSQLATGTNTEAFF.